This TCR beta chain stems from a study of blood T cell repertoires in COVID-19. Study context: Acute and convalescent COVID-19 samples came from the United States, Italy and Spain.

Original processing notes: Reference gene primer amplification yielded estimated nucleated cell counts. TCRdb's copy holds only in-frame clones and misses some; the assay was immunoSEQ multiplex PCR. That table supplies the V and J calls and clone size; D and trimming were determined from the DNA. The sample carries roughly 83,000 clones, about 88% recorded once. The specimen was peripheral blood. This sequence originates from a man older than 75 with active or convalescent COVID-19.

CDR3 sequence reads: CASSIERGRTEAFF. CDR3 sequence (DNA): TGTGCCAGTAGTATAGAGCGGGGGCGCACTGAAGCTTTCTTT. The rearrangement uses TRBV19 and TRBJ1-1; tentative D call: TRBD1 (6 bases). Germline CDR1 LNHDA, CDR2 SQIVND (reference sequence). This CDR3 has 14 residues. Trimming shortened V by 0 bases and J by 4 bases, and 9 bases separated the two germline ends.